Listed here are 26 T cell receptor beta chains from one sample, sequenced in a study of neoadjuvant anti-PD-1 for oral cavity cancer. Noted time point: after neoadjuvant nivolumab, at surgical resection. Measured with immunoSEQ multiplex PCR; TCRdb has only the in-frame clones, and not every one. The sample holds more than 13,000 clones, approximately 73% seen once. Sequencing used PBMCs, obtained after nivolumab (anti-PD-1) treatment. The receptor source for this set is a person aged 35-79 years with oral cavity squamous cell carcinoma.

The J gene is TRBJ2-5, the V gene TRBV6-5; 7 positions match TRBD1. The V gene end was trimmed by 7 bases and the J gene end by 5 bases; junction bases not matched to a gene: 10. Looked up from germline, CDR1 is MNHEY and CDR2 is SVGAGI. The CDR3 totals 14 residues. The CDR3 sequence is CASKLDRARETQYF. The CDR3 bases are TGTGCCAGCAAACTAGACAGGGCTAGGGAGACCCAGTACTTC.

This chain links TRBV28 with TRBJ1-2, with D possibly matching TRBD1 (6 bases). This CDR3 is 12 amino acids long. The V gene's germline CDR1 is MDHEN and CDR2 SYDVKM. Trimming stripped 6 bases from V and 4 bases from J, with 9 bases between. The CDR3 sequence: CASRGRGYGYTF. The CDR3, as DNA: TGTGCCAGCAGGGGCAGGGGCTATGGCTACACCTTC.

This chain joins TRBV9 and TRBJ2-7; TRBD1 matches at 9 bases. The CDR3 is made up of 13 amino acids. V lost 3 bases to trimming and J lost 4 bases; unmatched junction nucleotides: 2. Germline CDR1 and CDR2: SGDLS and YYNGEE. The CDR3 region has the DNA TGTGCCAGCAGCGGGGGACAGGGTTACGAGCAGTACTTC. Its translation is CASSGGQGYEQYF.

This rearrangement joins TRBV6-4 to TRBJ2-1, with 10 nucleotides matching TRBD2. V shed 1 base and J 6 bases; nucleotides not matched to a gene: 3. Germline V gene sequence: CDR1 MRHNA, CDR2 SNTAGT. CDR3 size: 15 residues. CDR3: CASSDLAGGGNEQFF. The CDR3 coding sequence is TGTGCCAGCAGTGACTTAGCGGGAGGCGGCAATGAGCAGTTCTTC.

CDR3 residues: CASSYEDRGRGAFF. In nucleotides, the CDR3 is TGTGCCAGCAGCTACGAGGACAGGGGGCGCGGAGCTTTCTTT. J is TRBJ1-1 and V is TRBV11-2; 11 bases agree with TRBD1. After removal of 4 bases from V and 10 bases from J, the junction contained 8 bases not matched to a gene. CDR3 length equals 14 residues. Germline V gene sequence: CDR1 SGHAT, CDR2 FQNNGV.

This sequence joins TRBV4-1 and TRBJ2-7; D remains unclear. Per the germline V gene, CDR1 is MGHRA and CDR2 is YSYEKL. Trimming removed 3 bases from V and 0 bases from J, with 3 bases in between. The CDR3 sequence is 12 residues long. CDR3 loop: CASSHPSYEQYF. As DNA, the CDR3 is TGCGCCAGCAGCCACCCCTCCTACGAGCAGTACTTC.

This clone was counted only a few times. This rearrangement joins TRBV5-1 to TRBJ2-5; D assignment may be TRBD1 or TRBD2 (5 bases each). The CDR3 spans 15 residues. Germline lookup yields CDR1 SGHRS and CDR2 YFSETQ. The V and J ends lost 0 bases and 5 bases respectively, with 14 bases between them. The CDR3 loop is CASSLEGQRGETQYF. Written as DNA, the CDR3 is TGCGCCAGCAGCTTGGAAGGGCAGAGGGGCGAGACCCAGTACTTC.

The genes are TRBV6-5 and TRBJ2-7, with 12 positions matching TRBD2. This CDR3 spans 14 amino acids. Per the germline V gene, CDR1 is MNHEY and CDR2 is SVGAGI. V shed 5 bases and J 2 bases; nucleotides not matched to a gene: 1. CDR3 bases: TGTGCCAGCAGTAGGACTAGCGGGACCTACGAGCAGTACTTC. Residues: CASSRTSGTYEQYF.

This sequence joins TRBV6-6 and TRBJ2-7; D remains unclear. The CDR3 runs 16 residues. Trimming took off 0 bases at V and 3 bases at J, with 15 bases between the two ends. Germline CDR1 is MNHNY and CDR2 is SVGAGI (reference sequence). CDR3 sequence: CASSYSFSGKIYEQYF. The CDR3 DNA follows: TGTGCCAGCAGTTACTCCTTCTCTGGCAAGATCTACGAGCAGTACTTC.

The chain combines TRBV19 with TRBJ2-5, with D possibly being TRBD2 (5 bases). V lost 5 bases and J lost 5, with 15 bases in between. This CDR3 spans 14 amino acids. From germline, CDR1 is LNHDA and CDR2 SQIVND (reference sequence). CDR3 protein: CASSPPGVVETQYF. DNA for the CDR3: TGTGCCAGTAGTCCCCCCGGGGTTGTGGAGACCCAGTACTTC.

The CDR3, as DNA: TGTGCCAGTAGTATAAAACTAGCGGGGGGTGCAGATACGCAGTATTTT. Its protein product is CASSIKLAGGADTQYF. The chain combines TRBV19 with TRBJ2-3, with 12 bases identical to TRBD2. The CDR3 contains 16 residues. V shed 2 bases and J 4 bases; nucleotides not matched to a gene: 4. Germline V lookup: CDR1 LNHDA, CDR2 SQIVND (reference sequence).

A few counts support this clone. V and J are TRBV7-8 and TRBJ1-2, with 7 bases aligning to TRBD1. Germline V gives CDR1 SGHVS, CDR2 FQNEAQ. V dropped 5 bases and J dropped 0; count of bases not matched to a gene: 6. The CDR3 contains 15 residues. CDR3 region: CASSHRTGANYGYTF. CDR3 DNA sequence: TGTGCCAGCAGCCACCGGACAGGAGCTAACTATGGCTACACCTTC.

This clone was recorded a few times. V usage is TRBV27 and J usage is TRBJ1-5; D possibly corresponds to TRBD1 (6 bases). CDR1 is MNHEY, CDR2 SMNVEV, per germline (reference sequence). The CDR3 consists of 15 residues. V gave up 3 bases and J gave up 2 bases, with 11 bases separating them. CDR3 amino acids: CASSFTGGGNQPQHF. The CDR3 bases are TGTGCCAGCAGTTTTACCGGGGGCGGCAATCAGCCCCAGCATTTT.

The V call is TRBV19, the J call TRBJ1-3; D is unresolved. This CDR3 has 17 amino acids. Germline V CDR1 and CDR2: LNHDA, SQIVND (reference sequence). V lost 6 bases and J lost 0, with 18 bases in between. The CDR3 nucleotides read TGTGCCAGTAGCGAAATGGGCAGGCTACTCTCTGGAAACACCATATATTTT. Translation: CASSEMGRLLSGNTIYF.

V and J are TRBV5-1 and TRBJ1-1; D ambiguous. This CDR3 contains 14 residues. V gave up 2 bases and J gave up 0 bases, with 8 bases separating them. The germline CDR1 and CDR2 sequences are SGHRS and YFSETQ. CDR3 loop: CASSFSTVNTEAFF. CDR3 nucleotide sequence: TGCGCCAGCAGCTTTTCGACGGTGAACACTGAAGCTTTCTTT.

The chain combines TRBV5-1 with TRBJ1-1; TRBD1 matches at 7 bases. The germline V gene has CDR1 SGHRS and CDR2 YFSETQ. The CDR3 is 14 residues long. After removal of 6 bases from V and 1 base from J, the junction contained 6 bases not matched to a gene. DNA for the CDR3: TGCGCCAGCAAGGTTTGGACAGGGAACACTGAAGCTTTCTTT. Protein sequence: CASKVWTGNTEAFF.

The chain joins TRBV5-1 to TRBJ2-5, with D uncertain. This CDR3 has 12 residues. Germline V gene data show CDR1 as SGHRS and CDR2 as YFSETQ. V was pared by 4 bases and J by 1 base, with 5 bases between. The DNA of the CDR3 is TGCGCCAGCAGCCGGCTCCAAGAGACCCAGTACTTC. As protein: CASSRLQETQYF.

With respect to this clone: At one end the junction does not follow the germline gene, possibly because of a read error. The sample has other DNA sequences that encode this CDR3 too. The CDR3 spells CASSQDSRGTEAFF. The CDR3 nucleotides read TGCGCCAGCAGCCAAGATAGTAGGGGCACTGAGGCTTTCTTT. This rearrangement joins TRBV4-1 to TRBJ1-1, with a tentative D call TRBD1 (5 bases). This CDR3 spans 14 amino acids. Germline lookup yields CDR1 MGHRA and CDR2 YSYEKL.

The chain carries TRBV15 and TRBJ2-1; D ambiguous. V lost 5 bases and J lost 8, with 10 bases in between. Germline V gene lookup returns CDR1 LNHNV and CDR2 YYDKDF (reference sequence). The CDR3 sequence is 12 residues long. The CDR3, as DNA: TGTGCCACCAGCGACGTTCGGGATGAGCAGTTCTTC. The encoded protein is CATSDVRDEQFF.

The J gene is TRBJ1-1, the V gene TRBV6-4; a weak D match, TRBD1 (5 bases). The CDR3 contains 13 residues. The germline gives CDR1 MRHNA, CDR2 SNTAGT. V was clipped by 5 bases and J by 1 base, with 8 bases between them. The CDR3 region has the DNA TGTGCCAGCAGTTTGACAGAGAACACTGAAGCTTTCTTT. Translated: CASSLTENTEAFF.

The chain has TRBV5-5 and TRBJ2-7; 9 bases map to TRBD2. V shed 2 bases, J shed 1 base, and the junction held 1 base outside the gene matches. The CDR3 has 14 amino acids. CDR1 and CDR2 (germline): SGHKS, YYEKEE (reference sequence). CDR3 region: CASSLTSGSYEQYF. DNA of the CDR3: TGTGCCAGCAGCTTAACTAGCGGGTCCTACGAGCAGTACTTC.

The chain links TRBV7-9 to TRBJ1-4; 7 positions match TRBD1. Germline trimming cut 7 bases from V and 7 bases from J; bases unmatched to any gene: 6. Germline CDR1 and CDR2: SEHNR and FQNEAQ (reference sequence). CDR3 size: 13 residues. Here the CDR3 DNA reads TGTGCCAGCAATAGGGGGCAGGGTGAAAAACTGTTTTTT. This translates into CASNRGQGEKLFF.

This chain links TRBV7-8 with TRBJ2-7; 10 positions agree with TRBD2. V trimming: 7 bases; J trimming: 2 bases; junction bases outside the gene matches: 14. CDR1 is SGHVS and CDR2 is FQNEAQ in the germline V gene. The CDR3 length is 17 residues. The CDR3: CASTPLENLAGAYEQYF. The CDR3 coding sequence is TGTGCCAGCACCCCCCTGGAAAATCTAGCGGGGGCCTACGAGCAGTACTTC.

This chain joins TRBV6-1 and TRBJ2-7; D gene ambiguous. Between the trimmed V and J ends, which lost 3 bases and 2 bases, there was a span of 8 bases. There are 13 residues in the CDR3. Germline CDR1 and CDR2: MNHNS and SASEGT. The chain's CDR3 is CASSDRAPYEQYF. Here the CDR3 DNA reads TGTGCCAGCAGTGATAGGGCCCCCTACGAGCAGTACTTC.

The chain is built from TRBV29-1 and TRBJ2-3; TRBD2 matches at 9 bases. V was pared by 7 bases and J by 4 bases, with 9 bases of the junction left unmatched. Germline V CDR1 and CDR2: SQVTM, ANQGSEA. CDR3 length: 14 residues. The CDR3 DNA is TGCAGCGCCCGCGGGGGGGCGGGGGCAGATACGCAGTATTTT. It specifies CSARGGAGADTQYF.

The chain joins TRBV6-5 to TRBJ2-7, with TRBD2 as a possible D gene (6 bases). The CDR3 consists of 15 residues. Germline CDR1 MNHEY, CDR2 SVGAGI. Trimming took off 6 bases at V and 0 bases at J, with 15 bases between the two ends. CDR3 amino acids: CASSGGWQDSYEQYF. In DNA form, the CDR3 reads TGTGCCAGCAGCGGGGGATGGCAGGACTCCTACGAGCAGTACTTC.